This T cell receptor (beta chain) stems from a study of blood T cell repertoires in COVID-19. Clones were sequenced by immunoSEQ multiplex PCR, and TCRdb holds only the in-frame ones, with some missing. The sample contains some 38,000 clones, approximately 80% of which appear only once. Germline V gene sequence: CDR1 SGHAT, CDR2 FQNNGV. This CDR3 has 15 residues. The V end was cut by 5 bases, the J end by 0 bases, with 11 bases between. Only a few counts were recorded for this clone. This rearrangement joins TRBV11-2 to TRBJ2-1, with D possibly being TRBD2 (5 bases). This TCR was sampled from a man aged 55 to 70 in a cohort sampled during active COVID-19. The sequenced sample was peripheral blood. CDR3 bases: TGTGCCAGCAGCCCAGCGGCAAGCTCCTACAATGAGCAGTTCTTC. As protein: CASSPAASSYNEQFF.